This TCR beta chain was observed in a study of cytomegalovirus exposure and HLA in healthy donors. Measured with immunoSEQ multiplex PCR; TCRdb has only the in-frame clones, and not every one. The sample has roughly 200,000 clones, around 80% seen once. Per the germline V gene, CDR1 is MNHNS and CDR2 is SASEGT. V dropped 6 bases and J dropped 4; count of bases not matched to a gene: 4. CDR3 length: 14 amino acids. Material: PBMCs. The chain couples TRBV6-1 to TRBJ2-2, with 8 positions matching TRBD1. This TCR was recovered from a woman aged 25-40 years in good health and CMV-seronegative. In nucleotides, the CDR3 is TGTGCCAGCAGCGGACAGGGAGGCACCGGGGAGCTGTTTTTT. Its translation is CASSGQGGTGELFF.